The next 23 T cell receptor beta chains were all read from a single sample in a study of T cells in Graves' hyperthyroidism and ophthalmopathy (dated by TCRdb to the late 2010s). Library preparation used multiplex PCR. The sequencer listed for this sample is Illumina HiSeq 2000. The TCR beta CDR3 regions were amplified from the RNA transcripts. The TCR CDR3 was subjected to a first round of RT-PCR using the HTBI primer set and the Qiagen OneStep RT-PCR kit. TCRdb cleaned the public reads at Q25 with fastp, built clones with MiXCR and kept in-frame beta chains. Identical CDR3 protein sequences are pooled into one entry, listed with their most common genes and DNA. The sample table records about 610,000 distinct CDR3 sequences; around 45% of these occur just once. Clones ranked in the top ten supply around 7.7% of the sample. Source material: peripheral blood or thyroid tissue (not recorded which). The receptors here all came from a woman younger than 30 with Graves' hyperthyroidism.

The chain combines TRBV7-6 with TRBJ2-1; D is undetermined. V lost 1 base to trimming and J lost 10 bases, with 17 bases between them. The CDR3 has 15 amino acids. Germline assignment: CDR1 SGHVS and CDR2 FNYEAQ. CDR3 nucleotide sequence: TGTGCCAGCAGCTTAGATAGTCTTGAATTATACGAGCAGTTCTTC. This codes for CASSLDSLELYEQFF.

The CDR3 DNA reads TGTGCCAGCAGGGCGTGGAGAGTAAAAACCGGGGAGCTGTTTTTT. Protein: CASRAWRVKTGELFF. The chain joins TRBV6-1 to TRBJ2-2; no firm D call. Trimming cost V 6 bases and J 5 bases, with 16 bases left between them. The V gene's germline CDR1 is MNHNS and CDR2 SASEGT. This CDR3 contains 15 residues.

The sample holds one count of this clonotype. V gene TRBV2 combines with J gene TRBJ2-7, with D perhaps assigned TRBD1 or TRBD2 (5 bases each). The CDR3 consists of 12 residues. V was trimmed by 2 bases and J by 6 bases, leaving 8 bases between them. Germline CDR1 SNHLY, CDR2 FYNNEI. CDR3 amino acids: CASSERGREQYF. The CDR3, as DNA: TGTGCCAGCAGTGAAAGGGGACGCGAGCAGTACTTC.

This rearrangement joins TRBV29-1 to TRBJ2-6; weak D call: TRBD2 (6 bases). Germline CDR1 is SQVTM and CDR2 is ANQGSEA. V shed 3 bases and J shed 2 bases, with 17 bases lying between them. The length of the CDR3 is 17 residues. CDR3 region: CSVDPGAEGPGANVLTF. In DNA, the CDR3 is TGCAGCGTTGACCCCGGGGCGGAGGGCCCTGGGGCCAACGTCCTGACTTTC.

As regards this clonotype: At one end, the junction sequence differs from germline, possibly due to a read error. The rearrangement links TRBV10-1 to TRBJ2-7, with 12 bases lining up with TRBD2. Germline CDR1 and CDR2: WNHNN and SYGVQD (reference sequence). The CDR3 covers 16 residues. DNA for the CDR3: TGTGCCAGCTCACGGACTAGCGGGGCTAGCTCCTACGAGCGGTACTTC. Its protein product is CASSRTSGASSYERYF.

In regard to this clonotype: This may come from a read error, since a much larger clone is one base off. V usage is TRBV19 and J usage is TRBJ1-5, with D perhaps TRBD1 (6 bases). Germline loops: CDR1 LNHDA, CDR2 SQIVND (reference sequence). CDR3 length: 15 amino acids. CDR3 amino acids: CASSPGGGREQLQHF. In DNA form, the CDR3 reads TGTGCCAGTAGTCCTGGGGGGGGGCGGGAACAGCTCCAGCATTTT. Complete variable domain (other parts from reference TRBV19 and TRBJ1-5): DGGITQSPKYLFRKEGQNVTLSCEQNLNHDAMYWYRQDPGQGLRLIYYSQIVNDFQKGDIAEGYSVSREKKESFPLTVTSAQKNPTAFYLCASSPGGGREQLQHFGDGTRLSIL.

In its sample, this clonotype was seen many times. Written as DNA, the CDR3 is TGTGCCAGCAGTTACTCGAGTGGGACATTGGTATTAGGGACTGAAGCTTTCTTT. It specifies CASSYSSGTLVLGTEAFF. This chain connects TRBV6-6 to TRBJ1-1; a weak D match, TRBD1 (6 bases). CDR1 is MNHNY, CDR2 SVGAGI, per germline (reference sequence). The V end was cut by 0 bases, the J end by 5 bases, with 22 bases between. This CDR3 is built from 18 residues.

CDR3 amino acids: CASSLWYGDRTSYEQYF. In DNA form, the CDR3 reads TGTGCCAGCAGTTTATGGTACGGGGACAGGACCTCCTACGAGCAGTACTTC. The chain carries TRBV27 and TRBJ2-7; 8 bases are a match to TRBD1. CDR1 is MNHEY, CDR2 SMNVEV, per germline (reference sequence). This CDR3 is 17 amino acids long. Trimming at V came to 1 base and at J to 0 bases, leaving 8 bases not matched to a gene.

The chain is built from TRBV5-1 and TRBJ2-5, with D tentatively TRBD1 or TRBD2 (6 bases each). V shed 4 bases and J shed 5 bases, with 18 bases lying between them. CDR1 SGHRS and CDR2 YFSETQ come from the germline V gene. The CDR3 has 15 amino acids. The CDR3 loop reads CASSLRVRGRETQYF. CDR3 DNA sequence: TGCGCCAGCAGCCTAAGGGTGAGGGGGAGGGAGACCCAGTACTTC.

Ten or more counts support this clonotype. CDR3 nucleotides: TGTGCCAGCAGCTTTAACAGGGGAGGACTAGCGGGAGTGAACGAGCAGTACTTC. It translates to CASSFNRGGLAGVNEQYF. The chain has TRBV7-9 and TRBJ2-7; TRBD2 matches 13 bases. Trimming cost V 3 bases and J 5 bases; bases outside gene matches: 13. This CDR3 region has 18 residues. The germline gives CDR1 SEHNR, CDR2 FQNEAQ (reference sequence).

This clonotype was seen only a few times. The rearrangement links TRBV4-1 to TRBJ1-3; 8 nucleotides match TRBD1. CDR1 is MGHRA, CDR2 YSYEKL, per germline. This CDR3 has 16 amino acids. Trimming at V came to 2 bases and at J to 0 bases, leaving 3 bases not matched to a gene. CDR3 residues: CASSQLDRGSGNTIYF. CDR3 bases: TGCGCCAGCAGCCAACTCGACAGGGGCTCTGGAAACACCATATATTTT.

The rearrangement uses TRBV5-1 and TRBJ1-4; 12 bases match TRBD1. The CDR3 runs to 15 residues. In germline, CDR1 is SGHRS, CDR2 YFSETQ. Unmatched junction bases numbered 9, after V lost 4 bases and J lost 11 bases. CDR3 amino acids: CASSDPGQGAEKLFF. In DNA, the CDR3 is TGCGCCAGCAGCGATCCGGGACAGGGGGCTGAGAAACTGTTTTTT. The whole variable domain, filled in from reference TRBV5-1 and TRBJ1-4, reads KAGVTQTPRYLIKTRGQQVTLSCSPISGHRSVSWYQQTPGQGLQFLFEYFSETQRNKGNFPGRFSGRQFSNSRSEMNVSTLELGDSALYLCASSDPGQGAEKLFFGSGTQLSVL.

The table lists this clonotype with many counts. The chain carries TRBV20-1 and TRBJ2-7; perhaps TRBD2 as D (5 bases). Germline loops: CDR1 DFQATT, CDR2 SNEGSKA (reference sequence). The V and J ends lost 6 bases and 3 bases respectively, with 15 bases between them. The CDR3 contains 13 residues. CDR3 nucleotides: TGCAGTGCCTTGAGGGAGATCGGCTACGAGCAGTACTTC. Protein: CSALREIGYEQYF.

This clonotype was counted a few times. J is TRBJ1-1 and V is TRBV6-5; weak D call: TRBD1 (5 bases). The CDR3 loop spans 12 amino acids. Germline lookup yields CDR1 MNHEY and CDR2 SVGAGI. Trimming left V 6 bases short and J 7 bases short, with 12 bases between. CDR3 coding DNA: TGTGCCAGCAGCAAGAACCAGGGTGAAGCTTTCTTT. Residues: CASSKNQGEAFF.

Many counts were recorded for this clonotype. The chain carries TRBV11-1 and TRBJ2-5; a possible D gene is TRBD2 (6 bases). There are 15 residues in the CDR3. Germline loops: CDR1 SGHAT, CDR2 FQDESV (reference sequence). Trimming removed 5 bases from V and 2 bases from J, with 15 bases in between. The CDR3 protein is CASSTSPGVQETQYF. CDR3 coding DNA: TGTGCCAGCAGCACTTCCCCGGGAGTTCAAGAGACCCAGTACTTC.

This clonotype was seen repeatedly, ten times or more. The gene calls are TRBV20-1 and TRBJ2-5; 8 bases are shared with TRBD2. The CDR3 consists of 14 residues. Unmatched junction bases numbered 4, after V lost 3 bases and J lost 1 base. In germline, CDR1 is DFQATT, CDR2 SNEGSKA (reference sequence). CDR3 coding DNA: TGCAGTGCTAGTCTAGCGGGTCTCCAAGAGACCCAGTACTTC. Translating gives CSASLAGLQETQYF.

As to this clonotype: A read error may produce the germline difference seen at one junction end. The rearrangement joins TRBV29-1 to TRBJ2-7, with 9 bases identical to TRBD1. Germline CDR1 is SQVTM and CDR2 is ANQGSEA. There are 13 residues in the CDR3. CDR3 sequence: CSVQTGGAYEQYF. CDR3 in DNA: TGTAGCGTGCAGACAGGGGGAGCCTACGAGCAGTACTTC.

The table lists this clonotype with a few counts. This chain joins TRBV19 and TRBJ1-5; no definite D call. CDR3 length: 13 amino acids. Germline V lookup: CDR1 LNHDA, CDR2 SQIVND (reference sequence). V shed 7 bases and J shed 4 bases, with 11 bases lying between them. CDR3: CASTDTRNQPQHF. CDR3 coding DNA: TGTGCCAGTACTGATACCAGGAATCAGCCCCAGCATTTT. The complete variable domain, with remaining parts taken from reference TRBV19 and TRBJ1-5, reads DGGITQSPKYLFRKEGQNVTLSCEQNLNHDAMYWYRQDPGQGLRLIYYSQIVNDFQKGDIAEGYSVSREKKESFPLTVTSAQKNPTAFYLCASTDTRNQPQHFGDGTRLSIL.

The V gene is TRBV7-2, the J gene TRBJ2-1, with 9 nucleotides matching TRBD2. The ends lost 1 base at V and 10 bases at J; junction bases unmatched: 8. The CDR3 has 15 residues. The germline CDR1 and CDR2 sequences are SGHTA and FQGNSA. The DNA of the CDR3 is TGTGCCAGCAGCTTAGATGGGCTAGCGGGAAACGAGCAGTTCTTC. Amino acids: CASSLDGLAGNEQFF.

About this clonotype: This clone may be a read error of a much larger clone one base away. The rearrangement uses TRBV20-1 and TRBJ1-4, with D possibly being TRBD1 (5 bases). Germline lookup yields CDR1 DFQATT and CDR2 SNEGSKA (reference sequence). V lost 0 bases and J 12 bases, leaving 14 bases between the germline ends. The CDR3 is 13 residues long. The CDR3 loop reads CSARDRVGEELFF. CDR3 nucleotide sequence: TGCAGTGCTAGAGACAGGGTTGGGGAAGAACTGTTTTTT.

The chain combines TRBV6-1 with TRBJ1-2; D is ambiguous. Germline CDR1 MNHNS, CDR2 SASEGT. CDR3 length: 13 residues. Trimming removed 7 bases from V and 8 bases from J, with 17 bases in between. CDR3 sequence reads: CASTNRLASGYTF. CDR3 DNA: TGTGCCAGCACAAACCGACTAGCCAGCGGCTACACCTTC.

This clonotype was detected a few times. The V and J genes are TRBV27 and TRBJ1-2; unclear D gene. The CDR3 spans 13 residues. The germline V gene has CDR1 MNHEY and CDR2 SMNVEV (reference sequence). Deletions cut 6 bases from V and 2 bases from J, with 10 bases between. The CDR3 is CASSSTRNYGYTF. CDR3 nucleotides: TGTGCCAGCAGCTCCACGAGGAACTATGGCTACACCTTC.

This clonotype was observed at least ten times. The chain employs TRBV10-1 and TRBJ2-3, with 10 positions matching TRBD2. CDR1 is WNHNN, CDR2 SYGVQD, per germline (reference sequence). The J segment lost 3 bases and the V segment lost 3 bases, leaving 3 bases of the junction unmatched. There are 15 residues in the CDR3. The CDR3 region has the DNA TGCGCCAGCAGTGACCTAGCGGGAGCGACAGATACGCAGTATTTT. Translating it yields CASSDLAGATDTQYF.